This passage covers 30 T cell receptor beta chains from one sample sequenced in a study of Ad26.COV2.S vaccination and SARS-CoV-2 variants. Treatment meaning: over 15 received Ad26.COV2.S at low or high dose, single or two shots; about 5 received placebo; per-sample allocation not given. Specimen acquisition occurred on day 63 following the initial vaccine or placebo injection. The repertoire was sequenced with immunoSEQ multiplex PCR; TCRdb's copy has only in-frame clones and lacks some. The data contain about 440,000 clones, roughly 87% of them singletons. The sequencing used peripheral blood, collected in a trial of Ad26.COV2.S vaccine versus placebo. The receptor source for this set is a person between 18 and 60 years old who received the Ad26.COV2.S COVID-19 vaccine or a placebo.

The chain carries TRBV6-4 and TRBJ2-3; TRBD2 agrees at 7 bases. Germline V lookup: CDR1 MRHNA, CDR2 SNTAGT. The CDR3 runs 14 residues. The J segment lost 6 bases and the V segment lost 2 bases, leaving 5 bases of the junction unmatched. In DNA form, the CDR3 reads TGTGCCAGCAGTGACACGGGAGGCGGGGATACGCAGTATTTT. It yields the protein CASSDTGGGDTQYF.

CDR3 loop: CASSISYNYGYTF. The DNA for the CDR3 is TGTGCCAGTAGTATTTCTTACAACTATGGCTACACCTTC. The rearrangement joins TRBV19 to TRBJ1-2; D is unclear. Trimming stripped 3 bases from V and 2 bases from J, with 7 bases between. In germline, CDR1 is LNHDA, CDR2 SQIVND (reference sequence). The CDR3 contains 13 residues. Combining the CDR3 with reference TRBV19 and TRBJ1-2 gives the whole variable domain DGGITQSPKYLFRKEGQNVTLSCEQNLNHDAMYWYRQDPGQGLRLIYYSQIVNDFQKGDIAEGYSVSREKKESFPLTVTSAQKNPTAFYLCASSISYNYGYTFGSGTRLTVV.

The V call is TRBV28, the J call TRBJ2-1; D might be TRBD2 (6 bases). This CDR3 is 12 amino acids long. The V and J ends lost 6 bases and 10 bases respectively, with 13 bases between them. The germline gives CDR1 MDHEN, CDR2 SYDVKM. The CDR3 spells CASSPRRVEQFF. The CDR3 nucleotides are TGTGCCAGCAGCCCTCGGAGGGTGGAGCAGTTCTTC.

The rearrangement joins TRBV30 to TRBJ2-2, with 7 bases aligning to TRBD2. This CDR3 has 18 amino acids. V lost 3 bases, J lost 5 bases, and 18 bases stayed unmatched. CDR1 is GTSNPN and CDR2 is SVGIG in the germline V gene (reference sequence). CDR3 protein: CAWRALSGTRRGTGELFF. CDR3 nucleotides: TGTGCCTGGAGGGCACTAAGCGGGACCCGGAGAGGTACCGGGGAGCTGTTTTTT.

This sequence joins TRBV28 and TRBJ1-3; D possibly corresponds to TRBD1 (5 bases). Germline-derived CDR1 and CDR2 are MDHEN and SYDVKM. This CDR3 comprises 13 residues. With 3 bases removed from V and 8 bases from J, the gap between germline ends came to 11 bases. The CDR3 nucleotides read TGTGCCAGCAGTTTTCAGGGTTGGGACACCATATATTTT. Protein product: CASSFQGWDTIYF.

This clone was seen a handful of times. This rearrangement joins TRBV11-2 to TRBJ2-7, with 9 nucleotides matching TRBD2. The V segment lost 3 bases and the J segment 3 bases; nucleotides outside the gene matches: 6. Germline V gene data show CDR1 as SGHAT and CDR2 as FQNNGV. The CDR3 runs to 15 residues. The CDR3 DNA sequence: TGTGCCAGCAGCTTGGGAGCGGGAGGTTTCTACGAGCAGTACTTC. Translating gives CASSLGAGGFYEQYF.

This clone is a singleton in its sample. V is TRBV19 and J is TRBJ1-4; the match to TRBD1 covers 7 bases. This CDR3 is built from 14 residues. Trimming cost V 6 bases and J 8 bases; bases outside gene matches: 9. Germline CDR1 reads LNHDA; CDR2 reads SQIVND (reference sequence). CDR3 bases: TGTGCCAGTAGCCCAGGGGGGCCTCGGGAAAAACTGTTTTTT. Protein sequence: CASSPGGPREKLFF. The entire variable domain, with the rest obtained from reference TRBV19 and TRBJ1-4, is as follows: DGGITQSPKYLFRKEGQNVTLSCEQNLNHDAMYWYRQDPGQGLRLIYYSQIVNDFQKGDIAEGYSVSREKKESFPLTVTSAQKNPTAFYLCASSPGGPREKLFFGSGTQLSVL.

This clone was recorded only once. The chain recombines TRBV27 with TRBJ2-7, with D tentatively TRBD2 (6 bases). The V gene's germline CDR1 is MNHEY and CDR2 SMNVEV (reference sequence). The CDR3 has 12 residues. V dropped 8 bases and J dropped 4 bases, with 12 bases sitting between them. This CDR3 reads CASSRGKYEQYF. In DNA, the CDR3 is TGTGCCAGCTCCCGGGGGAAGTACGAGCAGTACTTC.

The V gene is TRBV3-1 (or the pseudogene TRBV3-2), the J gene TRBJ2-1; maybe TRBD2 (6 bases). This CDR3 is built from 14 residues. Germline-derived CDR1 and CDR2 are LGHDT and YNNKEL (reference sequence). V was trimmed by 5 bases and J by 5 bases, leaving 13 bases between them. The DNA of the CDR3 is TGTGCCAGCAGCGGGACTGGAGATCACAATGAGCAGTTCTTC. Translated, it gives CASSGTGDHNEQFF.

The chain's CDR3 is CASSGRDRGPVGANVLTF. CDR3 DNA sequence: TGTGCCAGCAGTGGCCGGGACAGGGGGCCGGTGGGGGCCAACGTCCTGACTTTC. The rearrangement joins TRBV6-1 to TRBJ2-6, with 12 bases identical to TRBD1. The CDR3 spans 18 residues. Germline loops: CDR1 MNHNS, CDR2 SASEGT. J was trimmed by 4 bases and V by 4 bases; bases with no gene match: 8.

The sample holds a few counts of this clone. This chain connects TRBV28 to TRBJ1-6, with D tentatively TRBD1 (6 bases). V shed 4 bases and J shed 7 bases, with 11 bases lying between them. CDR1 and CDR2 from the germline V gene are MDHEN and SYDVKM. The CDR3 sequence is 14 residues long. The CDR3 nucleotides are TGTGCCAGCAGTTGGACAGTTGAGAATTCACCCCTCCACTTT. It is translated as CASSWTVENSPLHF.

J is TRBJ2-1 and V is TRBV5-8, with 8 bases that match TRBD2. Per germline, CDR1 SGHTS and CDR2 YDEGEE. The CDR3 spans 15 residues. The V segment lost 3 bases and the J segment 1 base; nucleotides outside the gene matches: 3. The CDR3, as DNA: TGTGCCAGCAGCTCCGGACTAGCTTCCTACAATGAGCAGTTCTTC. Residues: CASSSGLASYNEQFF.

The CDR3 DNA follows: TGTGCCAGCAGCTTGGAGCTAGCGGCACAGACCCAGTACTTC. It is translated as CASSLELAAQTQYF. The chain joins TRBV5-8 to TRBJ2-5, with 7 bases that match TRBD2. The CDR3 runs 14 residues. The V gene's germline CDR1 is SGHTS and CDR2 YDEGEE. Germline trimming cut 0 bases from V and 6 bases from J; bases unmatched to any gene: 5.

The rearrangement links TRBV6-5 to TRBJ2-2; 9 bases are shared with TRBD2. The trim removed 7 bases at V and 6 bases at J, leaving 9 bases unmatched. Per the germline V gene, CDR1 is MNHEY and CDR2 is SVGAGI. The CDR3 consists of 15 residues. CDR3 DNA sequence: TGTGCCAGCACCTCGTTAGCGGGAGTTCCCGGGGAGCTGTTTTTT. Residues: CASTSLAGVPGELFF.

V usage is TRBV11-3 and J usage is TRBJ2-1; D is possibly TRBD2 (5 bases). Between the trimmed V and J ends, which lost 1 base and 1 base, there was a span of 14 bases. The CDR3 has 17 amino acids. From germline, CDR1 is SGHNT and CDR2 YENEEA. The CDR3 reads CASSLGVGVGSYNEQFF. The DNA of the CDR3 is TGTGCCAGCAGCTTAGGGGTGGGAGTAGGGTCCTACAATGAGCAGTTCTTC.

The rearrangement uses TRBV20-1 and TRBJ1-2; D remains unclear. This CDR3 is 11 amino acids long. Germline CDR1 is DFQATT and CDR2 is SNEGSKA (reference sequence). V lost 5 bases and J 4 bases, leaving 8 bases between the germline ends. The CDR3 spells CSAGHLYGYTF. CDR3 coding DNA: TGCAGTGCTGGGCATCTCTATGGCTACACCTTC.

With regard to this clone: One end of the junction does not line up with germline, which may come from a read error. The chain has TRBV7-2 and TRBJ2-1; 10 bases line up with TRBD2. The CDR3 is 15 residues long. Germline V gene data show CDR1 as SGHTA and CDR2 as FQGNSA. The CDR3 is CASSLAGENLGEQFF. The CDR3 nucleotides are TGTGCCAGCAGCCTAGCGGGAGAGAATCTTGGTGAGCAGTTCTTC.

This chain uses TRBV7-8 with TRBJ2-3; D might be TRBD1 (6 bases). The CDR3 covers 12 residues. V was trimmed by 4 bases and J by 6 bases, leaving 8 bases between them. Germline V lookup: CDR1 SGHVS, CDR2 FQNEAQ. The CDR3 DNA follows: TGTGCCAGCAGCTGGGGACACGATACGCAGTATTTT. Protein product: CASSWGHDTQYF.

The V gene is TRBV12-3 or TRBV12-4, the J gene TRBJ2-7; the D gene is possibly TRBD2 (5 bases). The CDR3 runs 13 residues. Between the trimmed V and J ends, which lost 8 bases and 0 bases, there was a span of 11 bases. The CDR3 sequence: CASRVGSSYEQYF. For the CDR3, the DNA is TGTGCCAGCCGCGTAGGGAGCTCCTACGAGCAGTACTTC.

The chain is built from TRBV7-2 and TRBJ1-4, with 8 bases fitting TRBD1. V lost 0 bases to trimming and J lost 6 bases; unmatched junction nucleotides: 6. Per the germline V gene, CDR1 is SGHTA and CDR2 is FQGNSA. The CDR3 extends over 16 amino acids. CDR3 amino acids: CASSLAGDRFYEKLFF. In nucleotides, the CDR3 is TGTGCCAGCAGCTTAGCCGGGGACAGGTTTTATGAAAAACTGTTTTTT.

The chain couples TRBV7-2 to TRBJ1-2; a weak D match, TRBD1 (6 bases). V gave up 4 bases and J gave up 6 bases, with 12 bases separating them. The CDR3 length is 13 residues. Germline assignment: CDR1 SGHTA and CDR2 FQGNSA. CDR3 region: CASSSYRADGYTF. CDR3 nucleotide sequence: TGTGCCAGCAGCTCTTACAGGGCAGATGGCTACACCTTC.

V is TRBV7-8 and J is TRBJ2-5; either TRBD1 or TRBD2 may supply D (5 bases each). There are 15 residues in the CDR3. Looked up from germline, CDR1 is SGHVS and CDR2 is FQNEAQ. V was trimmed by 5 bases and J by 2 bases, leaving 15 bases between them. The CDR3 spells CASSRGPMSQETQYF. The CDR3 DNA sequence: TGTGCCAGCAGCAGGGGACCGATGTCACAAGAGACCCAGTACTTC. The entire variable domain, with the rest obtained from reference TRBV7-8 and TRBJ2-5, is as follows: GAGVSQSPRYKVAKRGQDVALRCDPISGHVSLFWYQQALGQGPEFLTYFQNEAQLDKSGLPSDRFFAERPEGSVSTLKIQRTQQEDSAVYLCASSRGPMSQETQYFGPGTRLLVL.

The chain joins TRBV4-3 to TRBJ2-5; tentatively, D is TRBD1 (5 bases). The CDR3 is 17 amino acids. CDR1 and CDR2 (germline): LGHNA, YSLEER. V gave up 3 bases and J gave up 0 bases, with 17 bases separating them. The CDR3 region has the DNA TGCGCCAGCAGCCACGCGATAGGGGCCGCAAACCAAGAGACCCAGTACTTC. Protein product: CASSHAIGAANQETQYF.

The CDR3 sequence: CASSTRGFRSYEQYF. DNA of the CDR3: TGTGCCAGCAGCACCAGGGGGTTTCGCTCCTACGAGCAGTACTTC. V usage is TRBV13 and J usage is TRBJ2-7, with 7 bases that match TRBD1. The ends lost 5 bases at V and 0 bases at J; junction bases unmatched: 7. Germline lookup yields CDR1 PRHDT and CDR2 FYEKMQ (reference sequence). The CDR3 has 15 residues. The full variable domain, its missing parts supplied by reference TRBV13 and TRBJ2-7, is AAGVIQSPRHLIKEKRETATLKCYPIPRHDTVYWYQQGPGQDPQFLISFYEKMQSDKGSIPDRFSAQQFSDYHSELNMSSLELGDSALYFCASSTRGFRSYEQYFGPGTRLTVT.

This rearrangement joins TRBV2 to TRBJ2-2; D may match TRBD1 or TRBD2 (6 bases each). With 7 bases removed from V and 6 bases from J, the gap between germline ends came to 18 bases. The V gene's germline CDR1 is SNHLY and CDR2 FYNNEI. The CDR3 has 15 residues. The CDR3, as DNA: TGTGCCAGCATACTTATACCGGGGGCGCCCGGGGAGCTGTTTTTT. Translating it yields CASILIPGAPGELFF.

The chain combines TRBV6-1 with TRBJ1-1; the D gene is possibly TRBD1 (6 bases). The V gene lost 9 bases and the J gene lost 1 base, with 12 bases spanning the gap. Germline loops: CDR1 MNHNS, CDR2 SASEGT. This CDR3 comprises 13 residues. The CDR3 nucleotides read TGTGCCAGTACACAGGGTCCGAACACTGAAGCTTTCTTT. It translates to CASTQGPNTEAFF.

This chain uses TRBV12-3 or TRBV12-4 with TRBJ1-1; TRBD1 agrees at 7 bases. The CDR3 extends over 12 amino acids. V was pared by 7 bases and J by 8 bases, with 7 bases of the junction left unmatched. The CDR3 sequence is CASTMTGTEAFF. The CDR3 DNA sequence: TGTGCCAGCACTATGACAGGGACCGAAGCTTTCTTT.

As regards this clone: The junction differs from germline at one of its ends, possibly a read error. The chain uses TRBV4-2 and TRBJ2-5; D is uncertain. The CDR3 spans 14 residues. Per germline, CDR1 LGHNA and CDR2 YNFKEQ. The CDR3 reads CASNQVDGQETQYF. CDR3 in DNA: TGTGCCAGCAACCAAGTAGACGGACAAGAGACCCAGTACTTC.

This chain joins TRBV18 and TRBJ2-7; a possible D gene is TRBD1 (6 bases). The germline V gene encodes CDR1 KGHSH and CDR2 LQKENI. Trimming shortened V by 2 bases and J by 6 bases, and 8 bases separated the two germline ends. This CDR3 is 12 amino acids long. The CDR3 DNA follows: TGTGCCAGCTCACCAGGGGGCCTCGAGCAGTACTTC. Residues: CASSPGGLEQYF.

The chain employs TRBV27 and TRBJ2-1; D might be TRBD2 (6 bases). The CDR3 runs to 15 residues. Germline CDR1 is MNHEY and CDR2 is SMNVEV (reference sequence). V was clipped by 1 base and J by 0 bases, with 7 bases between them. The CDR3: CASSLLGGSYNEQFF. Here the CDR3 DNA reads TGTGCCAGCAGTTTATTGGGAGGCTCCTACAATGAGCAGTTCTTC.